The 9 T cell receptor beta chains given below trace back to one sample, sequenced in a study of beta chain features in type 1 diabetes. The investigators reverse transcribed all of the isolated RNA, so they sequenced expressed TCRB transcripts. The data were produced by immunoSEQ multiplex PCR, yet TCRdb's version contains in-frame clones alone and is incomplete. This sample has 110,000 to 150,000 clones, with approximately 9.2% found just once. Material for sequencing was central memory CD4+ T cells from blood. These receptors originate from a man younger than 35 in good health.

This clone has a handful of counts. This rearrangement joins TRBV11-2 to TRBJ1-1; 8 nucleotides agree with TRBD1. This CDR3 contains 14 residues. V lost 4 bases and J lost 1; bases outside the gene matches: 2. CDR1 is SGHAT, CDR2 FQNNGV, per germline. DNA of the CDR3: TGTGCCAGCAGCTCTGGGACAGGGAACACTGAAGCTTTCTTT. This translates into CASSSGTGNTEAFF.

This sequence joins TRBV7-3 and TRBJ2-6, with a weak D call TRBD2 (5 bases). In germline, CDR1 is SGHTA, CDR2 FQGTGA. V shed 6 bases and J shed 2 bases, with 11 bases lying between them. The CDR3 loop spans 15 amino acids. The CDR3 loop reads CASRPLGAGANVLTF. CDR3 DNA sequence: TGTGCCAGCAGGCCCCTCGGGGCTGGGGCCAACGTCCTGACTTTC.

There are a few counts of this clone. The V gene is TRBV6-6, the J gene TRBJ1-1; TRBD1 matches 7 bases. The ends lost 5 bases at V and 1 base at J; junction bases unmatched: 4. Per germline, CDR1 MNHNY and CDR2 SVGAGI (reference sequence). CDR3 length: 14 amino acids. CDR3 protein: CASSTTGENTEAFF. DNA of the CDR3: TGTGCCAGCAGTACTACAGGGGAGAACACTGAAGCTTTCTTT.

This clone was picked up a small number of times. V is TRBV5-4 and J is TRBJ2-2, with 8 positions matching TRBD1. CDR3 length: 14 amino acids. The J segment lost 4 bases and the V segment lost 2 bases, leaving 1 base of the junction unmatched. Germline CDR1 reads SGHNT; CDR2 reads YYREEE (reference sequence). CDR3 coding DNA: TGTGCCAGCAGCTTCGGACAGGGCACCGGGGAGCTGTTTTTT. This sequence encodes CASSFGQGTGELFF.

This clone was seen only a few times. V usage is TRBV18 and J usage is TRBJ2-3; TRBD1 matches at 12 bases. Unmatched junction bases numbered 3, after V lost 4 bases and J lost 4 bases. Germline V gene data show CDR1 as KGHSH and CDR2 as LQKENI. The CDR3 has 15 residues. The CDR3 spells CASSRGTGGSDTQYF. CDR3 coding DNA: TGTGCCAGCTCACGAGGGACAGGGGGCTCAGATACGCAGTATTTT.

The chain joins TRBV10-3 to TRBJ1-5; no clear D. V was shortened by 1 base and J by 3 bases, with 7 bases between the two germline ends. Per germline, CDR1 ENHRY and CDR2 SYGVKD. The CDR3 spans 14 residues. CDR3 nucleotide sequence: TGTGCCATCAGTGAGTTGGCGGACAATCAGCCCCAGCATTTT. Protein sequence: CAISELADNQPQHF.

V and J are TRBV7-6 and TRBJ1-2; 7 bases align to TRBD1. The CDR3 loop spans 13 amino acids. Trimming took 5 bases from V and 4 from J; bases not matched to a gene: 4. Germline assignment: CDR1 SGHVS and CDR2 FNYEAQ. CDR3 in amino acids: CASSPGQVYGYTF. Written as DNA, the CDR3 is TGTGCCAGCAGCCCAGGACAGGTCTATGGCTACACCTTC. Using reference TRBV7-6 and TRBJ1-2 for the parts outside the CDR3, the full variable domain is GAGVSQSPRYKVTKRGQDVALRCDPISGHVSLYWYRQALGQGPEFLTYFNYEAQQDKSGLPNDRFSAERPEGSISTLTIQRTEQRDSAMYRCASSPGQVYGYTFGSGTRLTVV.

CDR3 DNA sequence: TGCGCCAGCAGCCAAGGCGGGGGCAAGGGAGAGACCCAGTACTTC. It codes for CASSQGGGKGETQYF. The rearrangement uses TRBV4-3 and TRBJ2-5, with D possibly TRBD2 on 7 matching bases. The germline V gene encodes CDR1 LGHNA and CDR2 YSLEER. V was pared by 1 base and J by 4 bases, with 13 bases between. There are 15 residues in the CDR3.

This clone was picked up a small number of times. The chain's CDR3 is CASSPNMVRGDTDTQYF. In DNA form, the CDR3 reads TGTGCCAGCTCACCAAATATGGTCCGGGGGGACACAGATACGCAGTATTTT. This sequence joins TRBV18 and TRBJ2-3, with 7 bases matching TRBD2. J was trimmed by 2 bases and V by 2 bases; bases with no gene match: 10. CDR1 is KGHSH and CDR2 is LQKENI in the germline V gene. The length of the CDR3 is 17 residues.